Only one count was recorded for the clone carrying this T cell receptor beta chain. These data originate in a study of blood T cell repertoires in COVID-19. As for the study in general: The origin of the acute and convalescent COVID-19 samples was the United States, Italy and Spain. PBMCs, B-cell-depleted T cells, or T cells were the source of the cDNA or gDNA that made up the material.

Participants, about 18 to 90 years old, spanned fewer than 30 US areas. Researchers sorted participants into cohorts using their self-reported clinical history. Assay: immunoSEQ multiplex PCR; the TCRdb copy retains only in-frame clones and omits some. Of some 400,000 clones listed, under 90% are singletons. The CDR3 contains 15 residues. V was trimmed by 1 base and J by 2 bases, leaving 11 bases between them. CDR1 SGHNT and CDR2 YENEEA come from the germline V gene. This clonotype originated in a woman aged 25 to 45 who had recovered from COVID-19. This rearrangement joins TRBV11-3 to TRBJ2-5, with D tentatively TRBD2 (6 bases). Source material: PBMCs or T cells enriched from blood (not recorded which). The CDR3 sequence is CASSLGGEAQETQYF. CDR3 coding DNA: TGTGCCAGCAGCTTAGGGGGGGAGGCGCAAGAGACCCAGTACTTC.